This T cell receptor beta chain was found in a study of Graves' ophthalmopathy and Graves' hyperthyroidism. In its sample, this clonotype was seen many times. Its target is unknown. Whole-study findings and limits: Forecasting of ophthalmopathy progression by the model achieved around 71% sensitivity and 72% to 75% specificity.

Each hyperthyroidism patient was newly diagnosed, with under 2 months' duration, and aged 18 to 65. Exclusion criteria comprised other autoimmune diseases, uncontrolled infections, pregnancy or lactation in patients. From fresh peripheral blood, approximately 10 ml in volume, the PBMCs were obtained. This CDR3 spans 20 amino acids. V was pared by 0 bases and J by 0 bases, with 13 bases of the junction left unmatched. CDR1 and CDR2 (germline): LGHNT, FRNRAP. Amplifying from RNA transcripts, the study obtained TCR beta CDR3 regions. HTBI primers were employed in first-round RT-PCR, then a second-round multiplex PCR followed. Using its own MiXCR run on the multiplex PCR reads, TCRdb lists one record per CDR3 protein. The profile shows fewer than 650,000 distinct CDR3 sequences, approximately 22% of them singletons.

This chain links TRBV12-5 with TRBJ1-3; 8 bases map to TRBD1. The clonotype was recovered from a young woman with stable Graves' hyperthyroidism. Some clones in this sample may be carry-over from other donors' samples. Sequences were obtained from peripheral blood. The CDR3 reads CASGLVPILQGDFSGNTIYF. CDR3 bases: TGTGCTAGTGGTTTGGTCCCGATCCTACAGGGGGACTTCTCTGGAAACACCATATATTTT.